Following are 15 T cell receptor beta chains from one sample sequenced in a study of T-cell reconstitution after alpha-beta-depleted transplantation in children. Unique molecular identifiers were incorporated during preparation of the TCRbeta library. Via MiXCR, TCRdb re-called the PCR reads, giving one row per CDR3 protein. The data hold roughly 500,000 distinct CDR3 sequences, with 32% observed a single time. The specimen was PBMCs from the stem cell graft donor, collected from the stem cell graft. These receptor sequences come from a human donor who donated a stem cell graft to a child with aplastic anemia.

The rearrangement joins TRBV9 to TRBJ2-3, with D tentatively TRBD2 (5 bases). CDR3 length: 16 amino acids. Germline lookup yields CDR1 SGDLS and CDR2 YYNGEE. V dropped 0 bases and J dropped 3 bases, with 14 bases sitting between them. CDR3 region: CASSVVRGFGTDTQYF. DNA for the CDR3: TGTGCCAGCAGCGTAGTTCGGGGTTTCGGTACAGATACGCAGTATTTT.

The sample holds a few counts of this clonotype. J is TRBJ1-1 and V is TRBV25-1; the D is unclear. This CDR3 contains 13 residues. Trimming cost V 5 bases and J 3 bases, with 10 bases left between them. Germline V lookup: CDR1 MGHDK, CDR2 SYGVNS. In nucleotides, the CDR3 is TGTGCCAGCAGTCCCGGGTCGTACACTGAAGCTTTCTTT. As protein: CASSPGSYTEAFF. The full variable domain, its missing parts supplied by reference TRBV25-1 and TRBJ1-1, is EADIYQTPRYLVIGTGKKITLECSQTMGHDKMYWYQQDPGMELHLIHYSYGVNSTEKGDLSSESTVSRIRTEHFPLTLESARPSHTSQYLCASSPGSYTEAFFGQGTRLTVV.

J is TRBJ2-3 and V is TRBV7-2, with unresolved D. The CDR3 runs to 12 residues. Germline CDR1 and CDR2: SGHTA and FQGNSA. V lost 7 bases and J lost 4, with 9 bases in between. The CDR3: CASTLRADTQYF. CDR3 nucleotides: TGTGCCAGCACCCTACGAGCAGATACGCAGTATTTT.

The sample holds a few counts of this clonotype. The chain joins TRBV27 to TRBJ2-5, with 12 bases fitting TRBD1. Germline V gives CDR1 MNHEY, CDR2 SMNVEV (reference sequence). The CDR3 runs 18 residues. V gave up 1 base and J gave up 6 bases; unmatched junction bases: 12. The CDR3 region is CASSLFASGTGGAKTQYF. The CDR3 region has the DNA TGTGCCAGCAGTTTATTCGCCTCCGGGACAGGGGGCGCGAAGACCCAGTACTTC.

This clonotype was observed a few times. The chain joins TRBV19 to TRBJ2-2; possibly TRBD1 for D (6 bases). This CDR3 has 18 amino acids. The germline V gene has CDR1 LNHDA and CDR2 SQIVND (reference sequence). With 4 bases removed from V and 4 bases from J, the gap between germline ends came to 22 bases. CDR3 amino acids: CASSTGQSSKEPTGELFF. DNA for the CDR3: TGTGCCAGTAGTACGGGACAATCCTCGAAGGAGCCCACCGGGGAGCTGTTTTTT.

This clonotype came up a few times. The V call is TRBV29-1, the J call TRBJ2-1; D might be TRBD1 (5 bases). Trimming cost V 7 bases and J 8 bases, with 15 bases left between them. Germline lookup yields CDR1 SQVTM and CDR2 ANQGSEA. CDR3 length: 12 amino acids. The CDR3 loop reads CSDIDSGDEQFF. CDR3 DNA sequence: TGCAGCGATATCGACAGTGGCGATGAGCAGTTCTTC.

This rearrangement joins TRBV29-1 to TRBJ2-1; 8 nucleotides line up with TRBD2. Germline V CDR1 and CDR2: SQVTM, ANQGSEA. The CDR3 spans 14 residues. V shed 6 bases and J 8 bases; nucleotides not matched to a gene: 12. The CDR3 protein is CSVLLAGRWDEQFF. The CDR3 coding sequence is TGCAGCGTCCTCTTAGCGGGAAGGTGGGATGAGCAGTTCTTC.

Only a few counts were recorded for this clonotype. CDR3 nucleotides: TGCAGTGCTGTACAGGGGAGCTCCTACGAGCAGTACTTC. This codes for CSAVQGSSYEQYF. The chain recombines TRBV20-1 with TRBJ2-7, with 7 bases that match TRBD1. V lost 5 bases, J lost 0 bases, and 4 bases stayed unmatched. The germline V gene has CDR1 DFQATT and CDR2 SNEGSKA (reference sequence). This CDR3 is built from 13 residues.

The chain employs TRBV6-1 and TRBJ1-1, with no clear D. Germline V gene lookup returns CDR1 MNHNS and CDR2 SASEGT. The CDR3 loop spans 15 amino acids. V was trimmed by 2 bases and J by 5 bases, leaving 15 bases between them. In DNA, the CDR3 is TGTGCCAGCAGTGAATTCGGGGTGGCGGTAACTGAAGCTTTCTTT. It specifies CASSEFGVAVTEAFF.

Regarding this clonotype: The germline gene is not matched at one end of the junction; a read error may be the cause. This chain connects TRBV5-1 to TRBJ2-4; D ambiguous. The CDR3 runs 16 residues. Germline V gives CDR1 SGHRS, CDR2 YFSETQ. CDR3 residues: CASSVGPQGTKNSQYF. In DNA, the CDR3 is TGCGCCAGCAGCGTCGGACCGCAAGGAACCAAAAACAGTCAGTACTTC.

This clonotype was recorded once. At one end, the junction sequence differs from germline, possibly due to a read error. V usage is TRBV7-2 and J usage is TRBJ2-1; 8 nucleotides match TRBD1. CDR3 length equals 13 residues. Per germline, CDR1 SGHTA and CDR2 FQGNSA. The CDR3 region is CASSIQGDNERFF. The CDR3 DNA reads TGTGCCAGCAGCATACAGGGGGACAATGAGCGGTTCTTC.

A few counts support this clonotype. The chain has TRBV7-9 and TRBJ1-4; TRBD1 might be the D (5 bases). Germline CDR1 and CDR2: SEHNR and FQNEAQ (reference sequence). Trimming took 5 bases from V and 4 from J, leaving 11 bases between them. This CDR3 is 14 amino acids long. As DNA, the CDR3 is TGTGCCAGCAGCACCCGGGACGGTAATGAAAAACTGTTTTTT. Its translation: CASSTRDGNEKLFF.

The CDR3 nucleotides are TGTGCCAGCTCGGAGGTGGTGCCGACGAACACCGGGGAGCTGTTTTTT. Its protein is CASSEVVPTNTGELFF. The chain is built from TRBV18 and TRBJ2-2; tentatively, D is TRBD2 (5 bases). Germline V gives CDR1 KGHSH, CDR2 LQKENI. This CDR3 is built from 16 residues. V lost 6 bases and J lost 0, with 14 bases in between.

At least ten counts were recorded for this clonotype. The V call is TRBV29-1, the J call TRBJ2-1; maybe TRBD2 (6 bases). The CDR3 has 12 residues. Germline V gene sequence: CDR1 SQVTM, CDR2 ANQGSEA. Deletions cut 6 bases from V and 10 bases from J, with 16 bases between. The DNA of the CDR3 is TGCAGCGTGGCCAGGGAAGGAGGGGAGCAGTTCTTC. The encoded protein is CSVAREGGEQFF.

The chain has TRBV11-3 and TRBJ2-1; TRBD2 matches at 8 bases. The CDR3 extends over 16 amino acids. Losses at the gene ends were 0 bases for V and 2 bases for J; bases not matched to a gene: 3. Germline lookup yields CDR1 SGHNT and CDR2 YENEEA. The CDR3 DNA follows: TGTGCCAGCAGCTTAGACGCGGGAGGCGCCTACAATGAGCAGTTCTTC. Residues: CASSLDAGGAYNEQFF.